These 17 T cell receptor beta chains originate from one sample sequenced in a study of T cell responses to AZD1222 COVID-19 vaccine. Some clones are missing from TCRdb's copy, which holds only in-frame ones; the method was immunoSEQ multiplex PCR. The sample has 90,000 to 150,000 clones, about 86% seen once. The source was peripheral blood, collected on day 0 of AZD1222 vaccination. The receptors originated from an adult in good health.

V usage is TRBV21-1 and J usage is TRBJ1-5; the table calls TRBD1, which could not be checked here. TRBV21-1 is annotated as a pseudogene. The CDR3 sequence is 16 residues long. The DNA for the CDR3 is TGTGCCAGCAGCCTGAGACAGGGGGCAAATCATCAGCCCCAGCATTTT. Protein product: CASSLRQGANHQPQHF.

V is TRBV9 and J is TRBJ2-1, with 9 bases matching TRBD2. The germline gives CDR1 SGDLS, CDR2 YYNGEE. V gave up 0 bases and J gave up 4 bases; unmatched junction bases: 2. This CDR3 is built from 15 residues. CDR3 nucleotide sequence: TGTGCCAGCAGCGTAGCCCTAGCGGGATACAATGAGCAGTTCTTC. The encoded protein is CASSVALAGYNEQFF.

The chain employs TRBV7-9 and TRBJ2-2; 9 nucleotides align to TRBD2. Germline lookup yields CDR1 SEHNR and CDR2 FQNEAQ (reference sequence). The junction had 1 base not matched to a gene; V was cut back by 2 bases and J by 0 bases. The CDR3 has 16 amino acids. This CDR3 reads CASSLSGRSNTGELFF. CDR3 nucleotide sequence: TGTGCCAGCAGCTTAAGCGGGAGGTCGAACACCGGGGAGCTGTTTTTT.

The chain recombines TRBV28 with TRBJ1-2; no clear D. The V end was cut by 4 bases, the J end by 4 bases, with 13 bases between. Germline loops: CDR1 MDHEN, CDR2 SYDVKM. This CDR3 is built from 14 residues. CDR3 loop: CASSSLGLIYGYTF. CDR3 bases: TGTGCCAGCAGTTCCCTTGGCCTAATCTATGGCTACACCTTC.

The CDR3 sequence is CASSYSSSGSYEQYF. CDR3 bases: TGTGCCAGCAGTTACTCGAGCTCAGGCAGCTACGAGCAGTACTTC. The V call is TRBV6-2 or TRBV6-3, the J call TRBJ2-7; D unclear. V lost 0 bases and J 3 bases, leaving 12 bases between the germline ends. Germline values: CDR1 MNHEY, CDR2 SVGEGT. The CDR3 extends over 15 amino acids.

V is TRBV15 and J is TRBJ1-4; 8 bases match TRBD1. CDR1 and CDR2 from the germline V gene are LNHNV and YYDKDF (reference sequence). Trimming took 5 bases from V and 0 from J; bases not matched to a gene: 5. This CDR3 has 16 residues. CDR3 sequence: CATSGGTGATNEKLFF. CDR3 coding DNA: TGTGCCACCAGCGGAGGGACAGGCGCAACTAATGAAAAACTGTTTTTT.

J is TRBJ2-3 and V is TRBV30, with D possibly matching TRBD2 (6 bases). CDR3 length equals 14 residues. Germline loops: CDR1 GTSNPN, CDR2 SVGIG (reference sequence). The V end lost 2 bases, the J end lost 3 bases, and 12 bases lay between the germline ends. CDR3 amino acids: CAWSWSGLTDTQYF. Here the CDR3 DNA reads TGTGCCTGGAGTTGGAGCGGGTTAACAGATACGCAGTATTTT. The whole variable domain, remainder taken from reference TRBV30 and TRBJ2-3, is SQTIHQWPATLVQPVGSPLSLECTVEGTSNPNLYWYRQAAGRGLQLLFYSVGIGQISSEVPQNLSASRPQDRQFILSSKKLLLSDSGFYLCAWSWSGLTDTQYFGPGTRLTVL.

This chain links TRBV12-3 or TRBV12-4 with TRBJ1-6; D remains ambiguous. The CDR3 covers 13 residues. The V and J ends lost 3 bases and 6 bases respectively, with 6 bases between them. CDR3 nucleotide sequence: TGTGCCAGCAGTTTTAAGGTTAATTCACCCCTCCACTTT. Its protein is CASSFKVNSPLHF.

V gene TRBV9 combines with J gene TRBJ1-2; possible D gene TRBD1, 6 bases. The V end was cut by 2 bases, the J end by 4 bases, with 12 bases between. CDR1 SGDLS and CDR2 YYNGEE come from the germline V gene. The CDR3 covers 14 residues. In DNA form, the CDR3 reads TGTGCCAGCAGCGTGGCAGGGGACCTCTATGGCTACACCTTC. Protein: CASSVAGDLYGYTF.

This clone was observed a single time. The chain carries TRBV12-3 or TRBV12-4 and TRBJ1-4; 8 bases line up with TRBD1. The CDR3 extends over 13 amino acids. With V trimmed by 2 bases and J by 8 bases, 1 base remained unmatched. CDR3 sequence: CASSLQGAEKLFF. The CDR3 coding sequence is TGTGCCAGCAGTTTACAGGGGGCCGAAAAACTGTTTTTT.

This clone was detected only once. The chain has TRBV7-2 and TRBJ1-2, with TRBD1 matching 7 bases. Germline V gene lookup returns CDR1 SGHTA and CDR2 FQGNSA. V shed 6 bases, J shed 4 bases, and the junction held 8 bases outside the gene matches. The CDR3 contains 14 residues. The CDR3: CASRGGDRFYGYTF. CDR3 sequence (DNA): TGTGCCAGCAGAGGCGGGGACAGATTCTATGGCTACACCTTC.

The count of this clone is one. The chain is built from TRBV4-1 and TRBJ2-7; possibly TRBD1 or TRBD2 for D (7 bases each). In germline, CDR1 is MGHRA, CDR2 YSYEKL. The CDR3 has 15 residues. V was pared by 3 bases and J by 3 bases, with 15 bases between. The CDR3 sequence is CASSQTGRGIYEQYF. As DNA, the CDR3 is TGCGCCAGCAGCCAGACAGGGAGGGGTATCTACGAGCAGTACTTC.

V is TRBV7-9 and J is TRBJ2-2, with D possibly being TRBD2 (6 bases). The CDR3 runs 18 residues. CDR1 is SEHNR, CDR2 FQNEAQ, per germline (reference sequence). V lost 1 base and J 3 bases, leaving 18 bases between the germline ends. DNA of the CDR3: TGTGCCAGCAGCTTAGACTATTTGGAGGGCCGACACACCGGGGAGCTGTTTTTT. Its translation is CASSLDYLEGRHTGELFF. Combining the CDR3 with reference TRBV7-9 and TRBJ2-2 gives the whole variable domain DTGVSQNPRHKITKRGQNVTFRCDPISEHNRLYWYRQTLGQGPEFLTYFQNEAQLEKSRLLSDRFSAERPKGSFSTLEIQRTEQGDSAMYLCASSLDYLEGRHTGELFFGEGSRLTVL.

The chain recombines TRBV6-5 with TRBJ1-2, with 7 bases lining up with TRBD1. Germline V gives CDR1 MNHEY, CDR2 SVGAGI. CDR3 length: 15 amino acids. V lost 5 bases, J lost 4 bases, and 10 bases stayed unmatched. The DNA for the CDR3 is TGTGCCAGCAGTCCACCAGGGGGGCGAACCTATGGCTACACCTTC. It is translated as CASSPPGGRTYGYTF.

The rearrangement links TRBV25-1 to TRBJ2-5; a possible D gene is TRBD2 (5 bases). V was trimmed by 2 bases and J by 5 bases, leaving 15 bases between them. CDR1 is MGHDK and CDR2 is SYGVNS in the germline V gene. The CDR3 is 15 residues long. The CDR3, as DNA: TGTGCCAGCAGTGAACCGAGGGATCCGGAGGAGACCCAGTACTTC. Translated: CASSEPRDPEETQYF.

The chain has TRBV25-1 and TRBJ1-2; D is unclear. The germline V and J ends were trimmed by 3 bases and 8 bases, with 13 bases remaining between them. Germline assignment: CDR1 MGHDK and CDR2 SYGVNS. The CDR3 is 13 amino acids. CDR3 in amino acids: CASSDRFFGGYTF. In DNA form, the CDR3 reads TGTGCCAGCAGTGATAGGTTTTTCGGAGGCTACACCTTC.

The chain couples TRBV19 to TRBJ2-1, with 7 bases fitting TRBD2. Germline V gene lookup returns CDR1 LNHDA and CDR2 SQIVND (reference sequence). V dropped 6 bases and J dropped 5; count of bases not matched to a gene: 10. This CDR3 region has 15 residues. The CDR3 sequence: CASSTTGTNNNEQFF. The CDR3 nucleotides read TGTGCCAGTAGCACCACCGGGACTAATAACAATGAGCAGTTCTTC. Based on the CDR3 plus reference TRBV19 and TRBJ2-1, the full variable domain is DGGITQSPKYLFRKEGQNVTLSCEQNLNHDAMYWYRQDPGQGLRLIYYSQIVNDFQKGDIAEGYSVSREKKESFPLTVTSAQKNPTAFYLCASSTTGTNNNEQFFGPGTRLTVL.